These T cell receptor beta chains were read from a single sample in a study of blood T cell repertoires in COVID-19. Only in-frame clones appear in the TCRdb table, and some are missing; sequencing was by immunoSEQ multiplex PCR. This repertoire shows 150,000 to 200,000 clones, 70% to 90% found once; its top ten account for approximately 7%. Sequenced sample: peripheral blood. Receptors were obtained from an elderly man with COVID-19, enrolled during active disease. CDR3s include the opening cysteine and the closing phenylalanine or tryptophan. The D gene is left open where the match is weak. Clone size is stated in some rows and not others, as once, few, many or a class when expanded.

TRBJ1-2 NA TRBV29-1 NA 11 CSVEQAYGYTF TGCAGCGTTGAACAGGCCTATGGCTACACCTTC
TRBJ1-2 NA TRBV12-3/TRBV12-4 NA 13 CASSLVVAGDYTF TGTGCCAGCAGTTTAGTAGTAGCGGGGGACTACACCTTC
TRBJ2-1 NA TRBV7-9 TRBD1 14 CASDGDSAYNEQFF TGTGCCAGCGACGGGGACAGTGCCTACAATGAGCAGTTCTTC
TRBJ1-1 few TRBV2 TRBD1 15 CASSEAGQGNTEAFF TGTGCCAGCAGTGAGGCCGGACAGGGGAACACTGAAGCTTTCTTT
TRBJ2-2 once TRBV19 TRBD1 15 CASSSDRGWTGELFF TGTGCCAGTAGCTCGGACAGGGGGTGGACCGGGGAGCTGTTTTTT
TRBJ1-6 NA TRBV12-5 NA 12 CASGLSNSPLHF TGTGCTAGTGGTTTGAGCAATTCACCCCTCCACTTT
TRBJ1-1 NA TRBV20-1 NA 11 CSAPPGTEAFF TGCAGTGCGCCCCCGGGAACTGAAGCTTTCTTT
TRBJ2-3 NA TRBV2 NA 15 CASRIRGQSTDTQYF TGTGCCAGCAGGATAAGGGGACAATCCACAGATACGCAGTATTTT
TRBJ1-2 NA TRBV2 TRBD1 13 CARRGQANYGYTF TGTGCCAGGAGGGGACAGGCAAACTATGGCTACACCTTC
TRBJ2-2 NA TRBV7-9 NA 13 CASSPDSTGELFF TGTGCCAGCAGCCCGGACAGCACCGGGGAGCTGTTTTTT
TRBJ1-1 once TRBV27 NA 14 CASSPLEGGTEAFF TGTGCCAGCAGTCCCCTGGAAGGGGGCACTGAAGCTTTCTTT
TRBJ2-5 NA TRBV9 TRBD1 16 CASSVRMGTVQETQYF TGTGCCAGCAGCGTGAGGATGGGGACAGTTCAAGAGACCCAGTACTTC
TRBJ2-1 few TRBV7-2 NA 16 CASSLAQLGDYNEQFF TGTGCCAGCAGCTTAGCGCAACTAGGAGACTACAATGAGCAGTTCTTC
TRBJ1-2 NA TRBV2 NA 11 CASTWLYGYTF TGTGCCAGCACTTGGCTTTATGGCTACACCTTC
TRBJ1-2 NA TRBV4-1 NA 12 CASSQVGAGYTF TGCGCCAGCAGCCAAGTGGGGGCTGGCTACACCTTC
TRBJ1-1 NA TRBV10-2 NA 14 CASSEGGLSTEAFF TGCGCCAGCAGTGAGGGGGGCCTTAGCACTGAAGCTTTCTTT
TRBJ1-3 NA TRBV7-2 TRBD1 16 CASSSDRGYSGNTIYF TGTGCCAGCAGCTCTGACAGGGGGTACTCTGGAAACACCATATATTTT
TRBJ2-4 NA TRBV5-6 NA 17 CASSWSGSGVAKNIQYF TGTGCCAGCAGCTGGAGTGGGTCCGGGGTAGCCAAAAACATTCAGTACTTC
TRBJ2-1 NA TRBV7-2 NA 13 CASSRSSYNEQFF TGTGCCAGCAGCCGTAGCTCCTACAATGAGCAGTTCTTC
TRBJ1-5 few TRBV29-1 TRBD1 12 CSAGQGDQPQHF TGCAGCGCGGGACAGGGCGATCAGCCCCAGCATTTT
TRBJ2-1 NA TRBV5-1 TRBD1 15 CASSYAGTDYNEQFF TGCGCCAGCAGCTACGCCGGGACAGATTACAATGAGCAGTTCTTC
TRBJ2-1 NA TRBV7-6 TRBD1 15 CASSWGQGRDNEQFF TGTGCCAGCAGCTGGGGACAGGGACGGGACAATGAGCAGTTCTTC
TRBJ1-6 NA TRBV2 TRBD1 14 CASSTGGVNSPLHF TGTGCCAGCAGTACAGGGGGAGTGAATTCACCCCTCCACTTT
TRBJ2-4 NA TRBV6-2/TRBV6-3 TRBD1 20 CASTPFSGTGGWRAKNIQYF TGTGCCAGCACCCCATTTTCCGGGACAGGGGGCTGGAGAGCCAAAAACATTCAGTACTTC
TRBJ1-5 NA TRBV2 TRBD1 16 CASSEAGGNRNQPQHF TGTGCCAGCAGTGAGGCAGGGGGTAATCGCAATCAGCCCCAGCATTTT
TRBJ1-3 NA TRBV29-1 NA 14 CSAQLWGAGNTIYF TGCAGCGCCCAGTTGTGGGGGGCTGGAAACACCATATATTTT
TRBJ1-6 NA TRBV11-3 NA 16 CASSSHPGHPNSPLHF TGTGCCAGCAGCTCACATCCGGGACATCCAAATTCACCCCTCCACTTT
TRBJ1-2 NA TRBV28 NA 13 CASNPGGNYGYTF TGTGCCAGCAACCCCGGGGGAAACTATGGCTACACCTTC
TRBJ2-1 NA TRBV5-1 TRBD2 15 CASSWGLAGTNEQFF TGCGCCAGCAGCTGGGGACTAGCGGGGACCAATGAGCAGTTCTTC
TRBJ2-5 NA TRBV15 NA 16 CATSRDLGGQKETQYF TGTGCCACCAGCAGAGATCTCGGGGGACAGAAAGAGACCCAGTACTTC
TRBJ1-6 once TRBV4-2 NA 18 CASSQDFGRSSYNSPLHF TGTGCCAGCAGCCAAGATTTTGGCCGAAGCTCCTATAATTCACCCCTCCACTTT
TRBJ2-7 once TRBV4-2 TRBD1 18 CASSQDVNDRTGRYEQYF TGTGCCAGCAGCCAAGATGTAAATGATCGGACAGGACGCTACGAGCAGTACTTC
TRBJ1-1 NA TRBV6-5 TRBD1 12 CASTGTGGLAFF TGTGCCAGCACTGGGACAGGGGGCTTAGCTTTCTTT
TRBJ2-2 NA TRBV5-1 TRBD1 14 CASRRDRGPGELFF TGCGCCAGCAGGCGGGACAGGGGGCCCGGGGAGCTGTTTTTT
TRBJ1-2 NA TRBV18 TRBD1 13 CASSPGTGYGYTF TGTGCCAGCTCACCGGGGACAGGGTATGGCTACACCTTC
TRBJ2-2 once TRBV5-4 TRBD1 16 CASSQGQGANTGELFF TGTGCCAGCAGCCAGGGACAGGGCGCGAACACCGGGGAGCTGTTTTTT
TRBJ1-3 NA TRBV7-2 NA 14 CASSYRGGSDTIYF TGTGCCAGCAGCTATCGCGGAGGGTCGGACACCATATATTTT
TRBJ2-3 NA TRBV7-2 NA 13 CASSSSNTDTQYF TGTGCCAGCAGCTCGAGTAACACAGATACGCAGTATTTT
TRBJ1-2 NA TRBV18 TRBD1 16 CASSRGQGIHEGGYTF TGTGCCAGCTCTCGGGGACAGGGGATCCATGAAGGTGGCTACACCTTC
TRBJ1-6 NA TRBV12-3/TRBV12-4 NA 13 CASSLRDNSPLHF TGTGCCAGCAGTTTGAGAGATAATTCACCCCTCCACTTT
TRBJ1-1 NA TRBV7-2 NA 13 CASSLFMNTEAFF TGTGCCAGCAGCTTATTTATGAACACTGAAGCTTTCTTT
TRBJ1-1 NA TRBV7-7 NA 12 CASSSKNTEAFF TGTGCCAGCAGCTCAAAGAACACTGAAGCTTTCTTT
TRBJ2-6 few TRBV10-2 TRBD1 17 CATSGTDNYSGANVLTF TGCGCCACCTCGGGGACAGACAACTACTCTGGGGCCAACGTCCTGACTTTC
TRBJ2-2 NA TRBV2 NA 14 CASSGSLSTGELFF TGTGCCAGCAGTGGGTCCTTGAGCACCGGGGAGCTGTTTTTT